This passage covers 30 T cell receptor beta chains from one sample sequenced in a study of T cell clonality in common variable immunodeficiency. Study-wide findings and caveats: Common variable immunodeficiency TCR beta sequences reportedly had fewer deletions and N-nucleotide insertions.

For these TCRs, the target antigens are not known. Assay: immunoSEQ multiplex PCR; the TCRdb copy retains only in-frame clones and omits some. This sample carries some 19,000 clones, none of them present only once. Sequences were obtained from peripheral blood mononuclear cells. The receptors were sampled from a human donor with common variable immunodeficiency.

Comments on this clone: Read coverage stops 3 residues before the CDR3 terminus; the germline J gene supplies the remainder. The V and J genes are TRBV18 and TRBJ1-3; a possible D gene is TRBD1 (5 bases). Trimming cost V 5 bases and J 4 bases, with 6 bases left between them. The germline CDR1 and CDR2 sequences are KGHSH and LQKENI. The CDR3 contains 12 residues. This CDR3 reads CASSDSGNTIYF. The sequenced CDR3 bases are TGTGCCAGCTCAGACAGCGGAAACACC.

To note about this clone: The CDR3 end lies 3 residues beyond the end of the read and is filled in from the germline J gene. The rearrangement links TRBV5-5 to TRBJ2-7; D is unclear. The CDR3 sequence is 14 residues long. Germline CDR1 is SGHKS and CDR2 is YYEKEE (reference sequence). V lost 2 bases, J lost 0 bases, and 9 bases lay in between. CDR3 protein: CASSLTTLSYEQYF. CDR3 DNA (partial): TGTGCCAGCAGCTTAACAACCCTCTCCTACGAG.

This clone has a count of ten or more. The read halts 3 residues ahead of the CDR3 end, with the missing end drawn from the germline J gene. This chain connects TRBV5-4 to TRBJ1-1, with a possible D match to TRBD1 (6 bases). The V and J ends lost 4 bases and 5 bases respectively, with 18 bases between them. Germline V gives CDR1 SGHNT, CDR2 YYREEE (reference sequence). The CDR3 totals 15 residues. Partial CDR3 DNA: TGTGCCAGCAGCGCCCCCGGGACAACCGGAACTGAA. Residues: CASSAPGTTGTE. The whole CDR3 reads CASSAPGTTGTEAFF.

This clone was seen ten or more times. The read gets to within 3 residues of the CDR3 end, and the germline J gene fills in the rest. The rearrangement uses TRBV19 and TRBJ1-1, with D tentatively TRBD1 (5 bases). Germline CDR1 reads LNHDA; CDR2 reads SQIVND (reference sequence). This CDR3 has 16 amino acids. The V gene lost 4 bases and the J gene lost 1 base, with 16 bases spanning the gap. The sequenced CDR3 bases are TGTGCCAGTAGTACCCCGGGGGGAGGAAGGAACACTGAA. Translated: CASSTPGGGRNTE. The CDR3 as a whole reads CASSTPGGGRNTEAFF.

This clone was counted many times. With the read ending 3 residues before the CDR3 end, the germline J gene is used to fill in that end. The genes are TRBV7-2 and TRBJ2-5, with D maybe TRBD2 (6 bases). This CDR3 comprises 13 residues. Germline V gives CDR1 SGHTA, CDR2 FQGNSA. Deletions cut 2 bases from V and 4 bases from J, with 8 bases between. CDR3 DNA, as far as it was read: TGTGCCAGCAGCTTAACTAGCCGAGAGACC. Its translation is CASSLTSRET. The whole CDR3 region reads CASSLTSRETQYF.

This clone came up a few times. The read ends 3 residues shy of where the CDR3 ends; the end is completed using the germline J gene. The chain is built from TRBV7-9 and TRBJ2-2, with 9 bases identical to TRBD1. The CDR3 length is 15 residues. Trimming at V came to 5 bases and at J to 3 bases, leaving 4 bases not matched to a gene. Germline V lookup: CDR1 SEHNR, CDR2 FQNEAQ (reference sequence). CDR3 DNA, as far as it was read: TGTGCCAGCAGCCCCGGGACAGGGTACACCGGGGAG. Translated, it gives CASSPGTGYTGE. The CDR3 in its entirety is CASSPGTGYTGELFF.

This clone showed up many times. The read ends 3 residues shy of where the CDR3 ends; the end is completed using the germline J gene. The rearrangement uses TRBV20-1 and TRBJ2-3, with TRBD2 identical over 8 bases. This CDR3 spans 14 amino acids. The germline V gene encodes CDR1 DFQATT and CDR2 SNEGSKA (reference sequence). V lost 1 base, J lost 4 bases, and 4 bases stayed unmatched. This CDR3 is CSARASGFPDTQYF. The CDR3 bases that were read are TGCAGTGCTAGAGCTAGCGGGTTCCCAGATACG.

This clone was counted only a few times. The read stops 3 residues short of the end of the CDR3; the missing end is completed from the germline J gene. J is TRBJ2-5 and V is TRBV7-2; D not resolved. V gave up 5 bases and J gave up 2 bases, with 15 bases separating them. CDR1 is SGHTA, CDR2 FQGNSA, per germline. The length of the CDR3 is 15 residues. The DNA read from the CDR3 is TGTGCCAGCAGCCAATTAGGGCTCCGACAAGAGACC. Translation: CASSQLGLRQET. The whole CDR3 is CASSQLGLRQETQYF.

Worth noting for this clone: The read ends 3 residues before the CDR3 terminus; that terminus is restored from the germline J gene. The chain has TRBV18 and TRBJ1-2; D gene unclear. The CDR3 is made up of 17 amino acids. V was pared by 3 bases and J by 0 bases, with 17 bases between. The germline gives CDR1 KGHSH, CDR2 LQKENI. The CDR3 DNA, read in part, is TGTGCCAGCTCACCCCGTAGCGGGCAACCCACTAACTATGGC. Its protein is CASSPRSGQPTNYG. The whole CDR3 is CASSPRSGQPTNYGYTF.

This clone was observed a handful of times. The read terminates 3 residues ahead of where the CDR3 ends, so the germline J gene completes it. This chain links TRBV19 with TRBJ1-5; tentative D call: TRBD1 (6 bases). Looked up from germline, CDR1 is LNHDA and CDR2 is SQIVND (reference sequence). CDR3 length: 16 residues. The V end was cut by 3 bases, the J end by 6 bases, with 18 bases between. The DNA read from the CDR3 is TGTGCCAGTAGTATTTGGGGCTTACAGGGAGGTCAGCCC. Translation: CASSIWGLQGGQP. The entire CDR3 sequence reads CASSIWGLQGGQPQHF.

This clone was seen a handful of times. The DNA ends 3 residues before the CDR3 does, and the rest of the CDR3 is filled in from the germline J gene. The rearrangement joins TRBV11-2 to TRBJ2-7, with D possibly being TRBD1 (6 bases). The length of the CDR3 is 14 residues. V was trimmed by 6 bases and J by 1 base, leaving 13 bases between them. Germline V gives CDR1 SGHAT, CDR2 FQNNGV. The CDR3 loop reads CASREMDRSYEQYF. The part of the CDR3 DNA that was read is TGTGCCAGCAGAGAAATGGACAGATCCTACGAG.

In this sample, this clone turned up a few times. Read data end 3 residues before the CDR3 end; the end is taken from the germline J gene. The rearrangement joins TRBV5-1 to TRBJ2-7; D is unresolved. CDR1 is SGHRS, CDR2 YFSETQ, per germline. This CDR3 comprises 14 residues. Trimming stripped 0 bases from V and 0 bases from J, with 7 bases between. CDR3: CASSLGHISYEQYF. Incomplete CDR3 DNA: TGCGCCAGCAGCTTGGGACACATCTCCTACGAG.

This clone was picked up a small number of times. The read ends 3 residues before the CDR3 terminus; that terminus is restored from the germline J gene. The chain combines TRBV19 with TRBJ2-2; D is perhaps TRBD1 (5 bases). The V end was cut by 10 bases, the J end by 8 bases, with 8 bases between. Germline V lookup: CDR1 LNHDA, CDR2 SQIVND (reference sequence). This CDR3 has 10 residues. The CDR3 sequence: CATQGGELFF. The CDR3 DNA, read in part, is TGTGCCACCCAGGGAGGGGAG.

This clone was observed a handful of times. The observed sequence ends 3 residues before the CDR3 terminus, with the missing tail filled in from the germline J gene. This chain links TRBV19 with TRBJ1-2; 7 nucleotides match TRBD1. Trimming at V came to 6 bases and at J to 0 bases, leaving 1 base not matched to a gene. Germline assignment: CDR1 LNHDA and CDR2 SQIVND (reference sequence). The CDR3 consists of 13 residues. CDR3 DNA (partial): TGTGCCAGTAGAGACAGGGCTAACTATGGC. This translates into CASRDRANYG. From start to end, the CDR3 is CASRDRANYGYTF. Full variable domain (remainder filled in from reference TRBV19 and TRBJ1-2): DGGITQSPKYLFRKEGQNVTLSCEQNLNHDAMYWYRQDPGQGLRLIYYSQIVNDFQKGDIAEGYSVSREKKESFPLTVTSAQKNPTAFYLCASRDRANYGYTFGSGTRLTVV.

This clone was recorded many times. Read coverage stops 3 residues before the CDR3 terminus; the germline J gene supplies the remainder. J is TRBJ2-3 and V is TRBV19, with 7 bases lining up with TRBD2. Germline V gene lookup returns CDR1 LNHDA and CDR2 SQIVND (reference sequence). This CDR3 is built from 16 residues. The V gene end was trimmed by 3 bases and the J gene end by 2 bases; junction bases not matched to a gene: 8. Partial CDR3 DNA: TGTGCCAGTAGTATTGGAGCTAGCGGATACACAGATACG. Encoded protein: CASSIGASGYTDT. The whole CDR3 protein reads CASSIGASGYTDTQYF.

About this clone: The read terminates 3 residues before the CDR3 end, so the remaining end is supplied by the germline J gene. This chain connects TRBV20-1 to TRBJ2-3; the match to TRBD2 covers 11 bases. Losses at the gene ends were 6 bases for V and 1 base for J; bases not matched to a gene: 6. Germline V gene lookup returns CDR1 DFQATT and CDR2 SNEGSKA (reference sequence). The CDR3 runs to 15 residues. This CDR3 is CSAEGTSGGTDTQYF. The covered CDR3 bases are TGCAGTGCAGAAGGGACTAGCGGAGGCACAGATACG.

This clone was counted only a few times. The read terminates 3 residues before the CDR3 end, so the remaining end is supplied by the germline J gene. The rearrangement joins TRBV11-1 to TRBJ1-5; TRBD1 aligns across 9 bases. This CDR3 contains 14 residues. V shed 4 bases, J shed 4 bases, and the junction held 2 bases outside the gene matches. Germline-derived CDR1 and CDR2 are SGHAT and FQDESV (reference sequence). CDR3 amino acids: CASSSGTGNQPQHF. The DNA read from the CDR3 is TGTGCCAGCAGCTCCGGGACAGGGAATCAGCCC.

This clone appeared a few times. The read halts 3 residues ahead of the CDR3 end, with the missing end drawn from the germline J gene. The rearrangement uses TRBV6-2 or TRBV6-3 and TRBJ2-1, with 7 bases aligning to TRBD2. The CDR3 loop spans 15 amino acids. Germline V gene lookup returns CDR1 MNHEY and CDR2 SVGEGT. Unmatched junction bases numbered 10, after V lost 7 bases and J lost 4 bases. Partial CDR3 DNA: TGTGCCAGCACCAAACAGACTAGCTCATACAATGAG. Its translation: CASTKQTSSYNE. The full CDR3 sequence reads CASTKQTSSYNEQFF.

This clone was found many times. The read ends 3 residues shy of where the CDR3 ends; the end is completed using the germline J gene. The chain combines TRBV5-1 with TRBJ2-2; maybe TRBD1 (6 bases). The CDR3 is 18 amino acids. Germline V CDR1 and CDR2: SGHRS, YFSETQ. V lost 0 bases and J lost 4, with 19 bases in between. CDR3 amino acids: CASSLESGARTFTGELFF. Partial CDR3 DNA: TGCGCCAGCAGCTTGGAGTCAGGGGCTCGAACTTTCACCGGGGAG.

A remark on this clone: The read ends 3 residues before the CDR3 terminus; that terminus is restored from the germline J gene. The V call is TRBV7-6, the J call TRBJ2-3; maybe TRBD2 (6 bases). Trimming pared 5 bases from V and 5 bases from J, leaving 11 bases between. Germline values: CDR1 SGHVS, CDR2 FNYEAQ. The CDR3 contains 13 residues. CDR3 in amino acids: CASSLSGGDTQYF. The covered CDR3 bases are TGTGCCAGCAGCCTTAGCGGAGGAGATACG.

Many counts were recorded for this clone. The read is 3 residues too short to cover the CDR3 end, so that end is filled in from the germline J gene. The chain employs TRBV7-2 and TRBJ2-7; D unclear. Germline CDR1 SGHTA, CDR2 FQGNSA. The CDR3 length is 14 residues. V was cut by 7 bases and J by 1 base, with 14 bases left in between. Here the CDR3 reads CASKTAVESYEQYF. CDR3 bases read: TGTGCCAGCAAAACAGCCGTCGAATCCTACGAG.

A word on this clone: The sequenced fragment ends 3 residues before the CDR3 boundary, so the rest is inferred from the germline J gene. The rearrangement uses TRBV30 and TRBJ2-1, with TRBD2 identical over 7 bases. V lost 0 bases and J lost 2; bases outside the gene matches: 7. Germline values: CDR1 GTSNPN, CDR2 SVGIG (reference sequence). The length of the CDR3 is 16 residues. This CDR3 is CAWSVAGVVTYNEQFF. Partial CDR3 DNA: TGTGCCTGGAGTGTCGCGGGAGTAGTAACCTACAATGAG.

Of note for this clone: The CDR3 end is not reached by the read, which stops 3 residues before it; the germline J gene fills it in. The V gene is TRBV7-9, the J gene TRBJ1-1, with D possibly being TRBD1 (5 bases). Trimming cost V 10 bases and J 4 bases, with 19 bases left between them. Germline CDR1 and CDR2: SEHNR and FQNEAQ (reference sequence). CDR3 size: 14 residues. CDR3 DNA (partial): TGTGCCACCCCATCCAGGGAAGTTGGCACTGAA. Its translation is CATPSREVGTE. The CDR3 as a whole reads CATPSREVGTEAFF. The variable domain in full, completed from reference TRBV7-9 and TRBJ1-1, reads DTGVSQNPRHKITKRGQNVTFRCDPISEHNRLYWYRQTLGQGPEFLTYFQNEAQLEKSRLLSDRFSAERPKGSFSTLEIQRTEQGDSAMYLCATPSREVGTEAFFGQGTRLTVV.

This clone has a handful of counts. The read halts 3 residues ahead of the CDR3 end, with the missing end drawn from the germline J gene. This chain links TRBV6-2 or TRBV6-3 with TRBJ1-6; TRBD1 might be the D (6 bases). Per the germline V gene, CDR1 is MNHEY and CDR2 is SVGEGT. The CDR3 sequence is 13 residues long. The chain's CDR3 is CASSQVRGLPLHF. The DNA read from the CDR3 is TGTGCCAGCAGTCAAGTCAGGGGATTGCCC.

For this clone: The read gets to within 3 residues of the CDR3 end, and the germline J gene fills in the rest. The chain has TRBV5-1 and TRBJ2-7; D might be TRBD1 (5 bases). This CDR3 spans 16 amino acids. Germline CDR1 SGHRS, CDR2 YFSETQ. V lost 1 base and J lost 4, with 18 bases in between. The CDR3 DNA, read in part, is TGCGCCAGCAGCTTGCTGGGTTTGGGGCTGGGATACGAG. It encodes CASSLLGLGLGYE. The CDR3, in full, reads CASSLLGLGLGYEQYF.

With respect to this clone: The sequence runs out 3 residues before the end of the CDR3; the remainder is reconstructed from the germline J gene. The V and J genes are TRBV18 and TRBJ2-2; 7 bases are a match to TRBD1. J was trimmed by 3 bases and V by 5 bases; bases with no gene match: 6. Germline CDR1 and CDR2: KGHSH and LQKENI. This CDR3 region has 15 residues. CDR3 amino acids: CASSSGQEYTGELFF. The CDR3 DNA, read in part, is TGTGCCAGCTCAAGCGGACAGGAATACACCGGGGAG.

To note about this clone: The read halts 3 residues ahead of the CDR3 end, with the missing end drawn from the germline J gene. The chain employs TRBV7-6 and TRBJ2-7, with 9 bases matching TRBD1. CDR1 SGHVS and CDR2 FNYEAQ come from the germline V gene. V shed 8 bases, J shed 6 bases, and the junction held 8 bases outside the gene matches. The CDR3 is 13 amino acids. Partial CDR3 DNA: TGTGCCAGCGTGAGGGACAGGGTTTCCGAG. The encoded protein is CASVRDRVSE. The complete CDR3 protein is CASVRDRVSEQYF.

In its sample, this clone was seen a few times. Read data end 3 residues before the CDR3 end; the end is taken from the germline J gene. The V and J genes are TRBV7-2 and TRBJ2-7; 7 nucleotides match TRBD1. CDR1 is SGHTA, CDR2 FQGNSA, per germline. V shed 5 bases, J shed 0 bases, and the junction held 7 bases outside the gene matches. This CDR3 is 15 amino acids long. The part of the CDR3 DNA that was read is TGTGCCAGCAGCCGAAAACGGGACAGCTCCTACGAG. It codes for CASSRKRDSSYE. The entire CDR3 protein reads CASSRKRDSSYEQYF.

This clone appeared a few times. The CDR3 is cut off 3 residues early in the read; its end comes from the germline J gene. The V and J genes are TRBV19 and TRBJ2-7; 8 bases are shared with TRBD1. In germline, CDR1 is LNHDA, CDR2 SQIVND (reference sequence). Unmatched junction bases numbered 7, after V lost 0 bases and J lost 3 bases. The CDR3 is 16 amino acids. The DNA read from the CDR3 is TGTGCCAGTAGTATAGATCTCGACAGGGGTTTCTACGAG. As protein: CASSIDLDRGFYE. In full, the CDR3 is CASSIDLDRGFYEQYF.

The part of the CDR3 DNA that was read is TGTGCCATTCGCGGGGCCAGGGCTCTCTACAATGAG. Protein sequence: CAIRGARALYNE. In full, the CDR3 reads CAIRGARALYNEQFF. The V and J genes are TRBV6-2 or TRBV6-3 and TRBJ2-1; the D gene is possibly TRBD2 (6 bases). Sequencing ends 3 residues short of the CDR3 end; the germline J gene provides the rest. From germline, CDR1 is MNHEY and CDR2 SVGEGT. The V and J ends lost 10 bases and 3 bases respectively, with 19 bases between them. The CDR3 spans 15 residues.